The T cell receptor (beta chain) described here comes from a study of breast tumors, draining lymph nodes, adjacent tissues. TCRdb recomputed calls from the multiplex PCR reads with MiXCR, one row per CDR3 protein. Seen here are about 80,000 distinct CDR3 sequences, approximately 19% observed once, and the top ten hold less than 3%. Axillary draining lymph nodes of breast cancer patients supplied the node samples. The specimen was axillary lymph node tissue. The receptor's source is a female donor with breast cancer. Some clones in this sample may be carry-over from other donors' samples.

In DNA form, the CDR3 reads TGTGCCAGCAGCACTGAACAGGGGGCCCCCCTTTACTACGAGCAGTACTTC. Translating gives CASSTEQGAPLYYEQYF. The rearrangement uses TRBV28 and TRBJ2-7; TRBD1 matches at 9 bases. The germline gives CDR1 MDHEN, CDR2 SYDVKM. The V segment lost 6 bases and the J segment 3 bases; nucleotides outside the gene matches: 15. The CDR3 has 17 residues.